This T cell receptor (beta chain) was sequenced during a study of T cells expressing NK-cell markers. Study information: From sorted CD3+CD56+NKG2C+, CD3+CD56+NKG2C- and CD3+CD56-NKG2C+ T cells came the TCR beta repertoires. Seven donors tested HCMV-seropositive and one tested seronegative among the eight sequenced.

The germline CDR1 and CDR2 sequences are ENHRY and SYGVKD. CDR3 length equals 15 residues. One entry per CDR3 protein, without DNA, is what TCRdb gives after re-calling the 5' RACE reads. The record lists 400,000 to 550,000 distinct CDR3 sequences, of which the ten most abundant hold 7.3%. What was sequenced was blood T cells: a sorted CD56 or NKG2C T cell subset, CD4+ or CD8+ T cells, or bulk PBMC T cells (not recorded which). The chain is built from TRBV10-3 and TRBJ2-1; lacking DNA, the TRBD2 call made by TCRdb goes unchecked. The receptor comes from a woman aged 18 to 75 in good health. This chain's CDR3 is CAISGAGRAYNEQFF.